Sequencing of this T cell receptor beta chain was carried out in a study of T cell changes during pregnancy in multiple sclerosis. V was trimmed by 6 bases and J by 0 bases, leaving 12 bases between them. This CDR3 has 15 amino acids. Germline loops: CDR1 MNHNS, CDR2 SASEGT. The assay was immunoSEQ multiplex PCR, and TCRdb's table has in-frame clones only and misses some. The sample carries some 57,000 clones, 90% recorded once. This material consisted of peripheral blood, taken in the first trimester of pregnancy. J is TRBJ2-1 and V is TRBV6-1; a possible D gene is TRBD1 (6 bases). The TCR originated in a female donor in good health, enrolled as a control in a pregnancy study. CDR3 coding DNA: TGTGCCAGCAGCCCCGGGACACTCTCCTACAATGAGCAGTTCTTC. Protein product: CASSPGTLSYNEQFF.